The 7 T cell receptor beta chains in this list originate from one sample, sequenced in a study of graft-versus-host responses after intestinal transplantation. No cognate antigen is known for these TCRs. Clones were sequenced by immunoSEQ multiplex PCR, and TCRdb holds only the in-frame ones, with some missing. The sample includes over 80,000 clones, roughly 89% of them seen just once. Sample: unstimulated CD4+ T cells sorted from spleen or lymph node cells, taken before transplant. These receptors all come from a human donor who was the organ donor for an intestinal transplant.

CDR3 nucleotide sequence: TGCCCAAGCCTGGCAACTAATGAAAAACTGTTTTTT. Translating gives CPSLATNEKLFF. The gene calls are TRBV4-1 and TRBJ1-4; unclear D gene. This CDR3 has 12 residues. Germline CDR1 reads MGHRA; CDR2 reads YSYEKL.

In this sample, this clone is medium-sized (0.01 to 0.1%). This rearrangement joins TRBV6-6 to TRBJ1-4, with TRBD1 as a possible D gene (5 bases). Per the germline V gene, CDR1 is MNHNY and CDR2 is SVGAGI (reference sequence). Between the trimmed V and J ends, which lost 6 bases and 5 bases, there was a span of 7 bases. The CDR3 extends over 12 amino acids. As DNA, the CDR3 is TGTGCCAGCAGGGACAAAAATGAAAAACTGTTTTTT. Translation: CASRDKNEKLFF.

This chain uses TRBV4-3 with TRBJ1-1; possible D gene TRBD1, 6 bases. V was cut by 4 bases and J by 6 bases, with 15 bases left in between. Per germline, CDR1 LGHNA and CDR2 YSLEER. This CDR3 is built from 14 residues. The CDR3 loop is CASSPYTDRPEAFF. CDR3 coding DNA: TGCGCCAGCAGCCCCTACACCGACAGGCCTGAAGCTTTCTTT.

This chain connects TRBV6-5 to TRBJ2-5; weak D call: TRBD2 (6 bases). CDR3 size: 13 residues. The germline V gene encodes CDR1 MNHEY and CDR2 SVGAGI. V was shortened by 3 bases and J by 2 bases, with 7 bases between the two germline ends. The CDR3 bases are TGTGCCAGCAGTTATGGGAGGCAAGAGACCCAGTACTTC. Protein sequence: CASSYGRQETQYF.

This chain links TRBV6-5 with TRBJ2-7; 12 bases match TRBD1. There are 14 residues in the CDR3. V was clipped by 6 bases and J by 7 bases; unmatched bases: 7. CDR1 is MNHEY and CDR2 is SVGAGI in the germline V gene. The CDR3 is CASRPGQGAYEQYF. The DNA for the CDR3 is TGTGCCAGCAGACCGGGACAGGGGGCTTATGAGCAGTACTTC.

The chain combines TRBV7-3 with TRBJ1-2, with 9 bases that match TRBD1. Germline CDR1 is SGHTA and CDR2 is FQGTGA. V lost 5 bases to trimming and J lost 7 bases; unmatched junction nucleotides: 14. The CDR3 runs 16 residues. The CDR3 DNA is TGTGCCAGCAGCCCTCAACCCGGGACAGGGTCCTTTGGCTACACCTTC. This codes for CASSPQPGTGSFGYTF.

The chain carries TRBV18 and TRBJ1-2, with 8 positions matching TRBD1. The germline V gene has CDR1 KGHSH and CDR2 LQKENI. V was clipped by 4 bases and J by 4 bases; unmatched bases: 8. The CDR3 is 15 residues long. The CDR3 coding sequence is TGTGCCAGCTCACGATGGGACAGGCCCATCTATGGCTACACCTTC. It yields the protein CASSRWDRPIYGYTF.